What follows are 10 T cell receptor beta chains derived from one specimen sequenced in a study of blood T cell repertoires in COVID-19. Sequenced by immunoSEQ multiplex PCR; TCRdb stores in-frame clones only, minus some. The data contain roughly 150,000 clones, around 84% of them singletons. The sample taken for sequencing was peripheral blood. The receptor source for this set is a woman aged 55-70 years with COVID-19, enrolled during active disease.

V usage is TRBV7-8 and J usage is TRBJ1-2, with D possibly being TRBD1 (5 bases). The CDR3 has 13 residues. Germline V gene data show CDR1 as SGHVS and CDR2 as FQNEAQ. V lost 5 bases, J lost 5 bases, and 12 bases lay in between. The chain's CDR3 is CASSPGTIYGYTF. CDR3 DNA: TGTGCCAGCAGCCCCGGGACTATTTATGGCTACACCTTC.

The chain links TRBV7-9 to TRBJ1-1; the match to TRBD1 covers 7 bases. V lost 6 bases and J lost 7; bases outside the gene matches: 5. Germline loops: CDR1 SEHNR, CDR2 FQNEAQ (reference sequence). The length of the CDR3 is 12 residues. As DNA, the CDR3 is TGTGCCAGCAGTTCGGACAGGTTTGAAGCTTTCTTT. It codes for CASSSDRFEAFF.

The V and J genes are TRBV5-1 and TRBJ2-5; tentatively, D is TRBD2 (5 bases). The CDR3 is 15 amino acids. The germline gives CDR1 SGHRS, CDR2 YFSETQ. V dropped 0 bases and J dropped 5 bases, with 14 bases sitting between them. CDR3 amino acids: CASSLEDLAQETQYF. In DNA form, the CDR3 reads TGCGCCAGCAGCTTGGAAGACCTAGCTCAGGAGACCCAGTACTTC.

This rearrangement joins TRBV3-1 (or the pseudogene TRBV3-2) to TRBJ2-7; D is uncertain. The V and J ends lost 4 bases and 2 bases respectively, with 6 bases between them. Germline assignment: CDR1 LGHDT and CDR2 YNNKEL (reference sequence). The CDR3 sequence is 12 residues long. The CDR3 region is CASSLATYEQYF. CDR3 DNA: TGTGCCAGCAGCCTTGCGACCTACGAGCAGTACTTC.

The V and J genes are TRBV5-1 and TRBJ2-3; 8 bases fit TRBD2. Germline V gene data show CDR1 as SGHRS and CDR2 as YFSETQ. The CDR3 is 16 amino acids. V lost 3 bases, J lost 2 bases, and 8 bases stayed unmatched. In nucleotides, the CDR3 is TGCGCCAGCAGCTACGGGGCGGGGGGAACCACAGATACGCAGTATTTT. Translated, it gives CASSYGAGGTTDTQYF.

The chain is built from TRBV5-1 and TRBJ2-2; no clear D gene. V lost 0 bases and J 6 bases, leaving 6 bases between the germline ends. This CDR3 comprises 13 residues. The germline CDR1 and CDR2 sequences are SGHRS and YFSETQ. The CDR3 sequence is CASSLAFPGELFF. For the CDR3, the DNA is TGCGCCAGCAGCTTGGCTTTTCCCGGGGAGCTGTTTTTT. The full variable domain, completed using reference TRBV5-1 and TRBJ2-2, is KAGVTQTPRYLIKTRGQQVTLSCSPISGHRSVSWYQQTPGQGLQFLFEYFSETQRNKGNFPGRFSGRQFSNSRSEMNVSTLELGDSALYLCASSLAFPGELFFGEGSRLTVL.

The chain employs TRBV6-5 and TRBJ1-2; TRBD1 agrees at 7 bases. The CDR3 runs 14 residues. V dropped 6 bases and J dropped 6; count of bases not matched to a gene: 10. CDR1 MNHEY and CDR2 SVGAGI come from the germline V gene. CDR3 residues: CASRQTGERDGYTF. CDR3 coding DNA: TGTGCCAGCAGACAAACAGGGGAAAGAGATGGCTACACCTTC.

A word on this clone: This specimen includes other DNA sequences encoding the same CDR3. J is TRBJ2-5 and V is TRBV11-1; 8 bases align to TRBD1. The junction had 3 bases not matched to a gene; V was cut back by 6 bases and J by 3 bases. CDR3 size: 13 residues. Germline CDR1 and CDR2: SGHAT and FQDESV (reference sequence). The CDR3 region has the DNA TGTGCCAGCAGTTTGACAGGGGAAGAGACCCAGTACTTC. This sequence encodes CASSLTGEETQYF.

This clone was detected a few times. The chain links TRBV5-8 to TRBJ2-7; 7 bases are a match to TRBD1. The CDR3 is 13 amino acids. V gave up 3 bases and J gave up 7 bases; unmatched junction bases: 7. Looked up from germline, CDR1 is SGHTS and CDR2 is YDEGEE. Here the CDR3 DNA reads TGTGCCAGCAGCTGGACAGGTAATCGGGAGCAGTACTTC. Encoded protein: CASSWTGNREQYF.

V gene TRBV12-5 combines with J gene TRBJ2-1, with TRBD1 identical over 10 bases. The germline gives CDR1 LGHNT, CDR2 FRNRAP. The V and J ends lost 2 bases and 3 bases, in that order; junction bases with no gene match: 10. CDR3 length equals 18 residues. This CDR3 is CASGLPGQGGNFYNEQFF. CDR3 DNA sequence: TGTGCTAGTGGTTTGCCCGGACAGGGGGGGAACTTCTACAATGAGCAGTTCTTC. The whole variable domain, filled in from reference TRBV12-5 and TRBJ2-1, reads DARVTQTPRHKVTEMGQEVTMRCQPILGHNTVFWYRQTMMQGLELLAYFRNRAPLDDSGMPKDRFSAEMPDATLATLKIQPSEPRDSAVYFCASGLPGQGGNFYNEQFFGPGTRLTVL.